Following are 10 T cell receptor beta chains from one sample sequenced in a study of kidney transplant recipient with SARS-CoV-2 infection (dated by TCRdb to about 2021). This specimen's time point label, per the study, means: pre-pandemic baseline sample and day 111 after first positive SARS-CoV-2 test. TCRdb records Illumina MiSeq as the sequencer. TCRdb itself trimmed the public reads at Q25 with fastp, ran MiXCR and retained productive beta chains. Duplicate CDR3 protein sequences are folded into a single record with the most common DNA and genes. Within this sample are 200,000 to 300,000 distinct CDR3 sequences, with roughly 26% of them counted one time only. The ten largest clones capture around 6.8% of the sample. This material consisted of a blood sample, taken at baseline and on day 111 from a kidney transplant recipient. All receptors come from a male patient younger than 45 who had COVID-19 and was a kidney transplant recipient. Following a transplant, some T cells may be graft donor cells, not patient cells.

This sequence joins TRBV5-6 and TRBJ2-7, with a possible D match to TRBD1 (5 bases). CDR3 length: 14 amino acids. CDR1 is SGHDT and CDR2 is YYEEEE in the germline V gene. V was cut by 3 bases and J by 1 base, with 11 bases left in between. This chain's CDR3 is CASSWTSWSYEQYF. The CDR3, as DNA: TGTGCCAGCAGCTGGACAAGCTGGTCCTACGAGCAGTACTTC.

Of note for this clonotype: This may be a read error: a much more frequent sequence differs by one nucleotide. The chain uses TRBV7-2 and TRBJ1-2, with D maybe TRBD1 (5 bases). The germline CDR1 and CDR2 sequences are SGHTA and FQGNSA. CDR3 length: 15 residues. CDR3 amino acids: CASNLDWGGYYGYTF. In nucleotides, the CDR3 is TGTGCCAGCAACTTAGATTGGGGCGGGTACTATGGCTACACCTTC.

This clonotype was seen many times. The chain recombines TRBV6-5 with TRBJ1-2, with D tentatively TRBD1 (6 bases). The CDR3 length is 12 residues. V was clipped by 5 bases and J by 6 bases, with 10 bases between them. The V gene's germline CDR1 is MNHEY and CDR2 SVGAGI. For the CDR3, the DNA is TGTGCCAGCAGTGAGGGGGGGGATGGCTACACCTTC. This translates into CASSEGGDGYTF.

This clonotype was recorded many times. The chain has TRBV2 and TRBJ2-7; TRBD2 might be the D (5 bases). The CDR3 sequence is 14 residues long. The V gene lost 8 bases and the J gene lost 5 bases, with 19 bases spanning the gap. CDR1 and CDR2 from the germline V gene are SNHLY and FYNNEI. The DNA of the CDR3 is TGTGCCAGCTCAGATCAGCCGGAGGTCAACGAGCAGTACTTC. It specifies CASSDQPEVNEQYF.

Comments on this clonotype: A much larger clone differs by one base, so this may be a read error. The chain recombines TRBV20-1 with TRBJ2-7; 8 bases fit TRBD1. Per germline, CDR1 DFQATT and CDR2 SNEGSKA (reference sequence). CDR3 length: 13 residues. Trimming removed 6 bases from V and 2 bases from J; junction bases left unmatched: 6. The CDR3: CSAQDRDPYEQYF. The DNA for the CDR3 is TGCAGTGCCCAGGACAGGGACCCCTACGAGCAGTACTTC.

In the case of this clonotype: Since a much larger clone is just one base distant, this may be a read error. The V gene is TRBV6-2 or TRBV6-3, the J gene TRBJ1-2; 7 positions match TRBD1. CDR1 and CDR2 from the germline V gene are MNHEY and SVGEGT. The CDR3 has 12 amino acids. In DNA, the CDR3 is TGTACCAGCAATACAGGGGAGGATGGCTACACCTTC. It encodes CTSNTGEDGYTF.

The chain carries TRBV19 and TRBJ2-1; TRBD2 might be the D (5 bases). The germline V gene encodes CDR1 LNHDA and CDR2 SQIVND (reference sequence). Trimming left V 4 bases short and J 8 bases short, with 12 bases between. The length of the CDR3 is 13 residues. DNA for the CDR3: TGTGCCAGTAGTAGCCGGGAAACACATGAGCAGTTCTTC. Translated: CASSSRETHEQFF. The full variable domain, its missing parts supplied by reference TRBV19 and TRBJ2-1, is DGGITQSPKYLFRKEGQNVTLSCEQNLNHDAMYWYRQDPGQGLRLIYYSQIVNDFQKGDIAEGYSVSREKKESFPLTVTSAQKNPTAFYLCASSSRETHEQFFGPGTRLTVL.

A remark on this clonotype: This clone may be a read error of a much larger clone one base away. This chain links TRBV11-1 with TRBJ1-2; D remains unclear. The V end was cut by 5 bases, the J end by 4 bases, with 23 bases between. CDR3 length: 17 amino acids. The germline V gene has CDR1 SGHAT and CDR2 FQDESV (reference sequence). The CDR3 here is CASSARNKAGKTYGYTF. The CDR3 DNA follows: TGTGCCAGCAGCGCGCGTAATAAGGCTGGAAAGACCTATGGCTACACCTTC.

This clonotype was observed at least ten times. The CDR3 region is CASRDTGGWSNQPQHF. CDR3 bases: TGTGCCAGCAGAGACACAGGGGGCTGGAGCAATCAGCCCCAGCATTTT. The chain uses TRBV7-2 and TRBJ1-5; 9 bases match TRBD1. The CDR3 spans 16 residues. The V gene end was trimmed by 6 bases and the J gene end by 1 base; junction bases not matched to a gene: 7. Looked up from germline, CDR1 is SGHTA and CDR2 is FQGNSA.

V and J are TRBV11-1 and TRBJ2-3, with D uncertain. The CDR3 runs to 13 residues. V shed 3 bases and J shed 4 bases, with 8 bases lying between them. CDR1 SGHAT and CDR2 FQDESV come from the germline V gene (reference sequence). CDR3 residues: CASSFQVPDTQYF. The CDR3 DNA reads TGTGCCAGCAGCTTTCAAGTGCCAGATACGCAGTATTTT.